The 2 T cell receptor beta chains given below trace back to one sample, sequenced in a study of CD8+ T cells in alopecia areata (dated by TCRdb to between 2017 and 2018). To prepare the library, the immunoSEQ multiplex PCR assay was applied. RNA was extracted from all samples and reverse transcribed into cDNA as template for TCR sequencing. The immuneACCESS repertoire file appears here via TCRdb, limited to in-frame rearrangements. These files lack a portion of the clones; in checked studies, under half of the deficit traces to unresolved V genes, and the cause of the others is not known. Present in this sample are more than 200,000 clones, around two fifths of which were seen just once. Together, the top ten hold over 2.5% of the sample. The treatment or condition label on this specimen signifies: oral pan-JAK inhibitor, 5-10 mg twice daily. The specimen was CD4+ T cells sorted from blood, collected at roughly week 38, from a patient treated with tofacitinib. The source is a human donor with alopecia areata.

This chain joins TRBV27 and TRBJ2-7; 13 bases line up with TRBD2. The CDR3 extends over 14 amino acids. Germline CDR1 is MNHEY and CDR2 is SMNVEV (reference sequence). The V and J ends lost 4 bases and 9 bases, in that order; junction bases with no gene match: 6. The CDR3: CASSSTGLAGRQYF. Here the CDR3 DNA reads TGTGCCAGCAGTTCAACGGGACTAGCGGGAAGGCAGTACTTC.

The genes are TRBV29-1 and TRBJ1-5; perhaps TRBD1 as D (6 bases). From germline, CDR1 is SQVTM and CDR2 ANQGSEA. Trimming took off 4 bases at V and 4 bases at J, with 17 bases between the two ends. The CDR3 is 15 amino acids. CDR3 DNA: TGCAGCGTTGCACAAGAGGGAACAGGGAATCAGCCCCAGCATTTT. This codes for CSVAQEGTGNQPQHF.